Detailed here is one T cell receptor beta chain. This clone was counted between two and nine times. What antigen it recognizes has not been identified. Base qualities are not recorded, but no much larger clone differs from it by a single base. Thawed unstimulated PBMCs were stained for CD3, CD4 and CD8 and FACS-sorted into CD3+CD4+ and CD3+CD8+ populations. Each of the 8 studied subjects was randomized to immunosuppression withdrawal. The Qiagen DNeasy Blood and Tissue Kit was used for isolation of genomic DNA. This sample is part of a study of T cell clones after liver transplantation (dated by TCRdb to the late 2010s). In the study overall: ITN030ST, the source of the samples, was a randomized trial that attempted immunosuppression withdrawal within 2 years of liver transplantation. Donor-reactive T cell clones were identified by TCRbeta sequencing following a pre-transplant mixed lymphocyte reaction and were subsequently tracked in post-transplant blood. As an antigen-independent comparator for donor-reactive sequences, third party-reactive TCRbeta sequences were also identified from pre-transplant MLRs. Three of the eight recipients were HCV-positive; the others were transplanted for non-autoimmune, non-viral indications. Until randomization at 12-24 months post-transplant, subjects were given standard immunosuppression, with no induction therapy. To count as tolerant, a recipient had to stay completely off immunosuppression for at least one year without liver enzymes climbing beyond twice the upper limit of normal. Blood samples were taken pre-transplant, pre-randomization before withdrawal, and post-randomization after full withdrawal or failed withdrawal. Of the 8 liver transplant recipients making up the studied cohort, 3 were classified as tolerant and 5 as non-tolerant.

Frozen genomic DNA underwent high-throughput TCRbeta CDR3 sequencing by immunoSEQ, including PCR amplification, mapping, bias correction and internal controls. Regarding the original processing steps: Only productive rearrangements were retained, and each unique TCRbeta sequence was defined by its CDR3 nucleotide sequence together with its V and J gene. For classification of a sequence as donor-reactive, at least 5-fold expansion in CFSE-low cells relative to unstimulated pre-transplant cells and a frequency of at least 0.01% were required. Minimum frequency thresholds were set for each subject based on the unstimulated sample with the lowest template count, ensuring at least 90% detection power. Jensen-Shannon divergence between the top 1000 TCRbeta sequences post-transplant and pre-transplant was used to measure repertoire turnover. Two-sided Fisher's exact tests were used to test for changes in the detection of donor-reactive sequences. TCRdb stores this immuneACCESS table with in-frame sequences only. Part of the clones is absent; in the studies checked, under half of the shortfall reflects unresolved V genes, and no reason is known for the rest. The DNA gave D and trimming, while V, J and clone size come from that table. Across this sample there are about 99,000 clones, with roughly four fifths seen only once. The ten largest clones take up about 3% of the sample.

Results and caveats for the whole study, not just this receptor: Once repertoire turnover was taken into account, donor-reactive detection showed a significant reduction for CD4 in 7 of 8 subjects and for CD8 in 8 of 8. The decline in donor-reactive sequences exceeded the decline in third party-reactive sequences, suggesting partial antigen-specific deletion that was unrelated to withdrawal success. Without allograft tissue specimens, donor-reactive T cells may have migrated into the graft rather than being deleted. Low numbers of available donor cells limited the measurable donor-reactive repertoire in a couple of subjects. Circulating donor-reactive CD4 TCRbeta sequences fell significantly post-transplant in 5 of 8 subjects, irrespective of tolerance or HCV status. The conclusions were preliminary, being limited by small, heterogeneous patient numbers and by non-standardized post-transplant time points.

Based on the germline V gene, the CDR1 and CDR2 sequences are KGHSH and LQKENI. From the cysteine up to the phenylalanine, the CDR3 has a length of 13 residues. The read is trimmed to its CDR3 DNA, 39 bases read in frame from base 1. Trimming removed 4 bases from V and 5 bases from J; the gene matches leave 4 bases unexplained. The TCR sequence derives from a human patient who received a liver transplant. Following a transplant, some T cells may be graft donor cells, not patient cells. Sample: CD4+ T cells from blood, taken roughly 50 months after liver transplant. The chain joins TRBV18 to TRBJ1-2, with 7 bases in between that match TRBD1. In nucleotide form, the sequence is TGTGCCAGCTCACTGGGACAGAGTTATGGCTACACCTTC. Translated, this gives CASSLGQSYGYTF.